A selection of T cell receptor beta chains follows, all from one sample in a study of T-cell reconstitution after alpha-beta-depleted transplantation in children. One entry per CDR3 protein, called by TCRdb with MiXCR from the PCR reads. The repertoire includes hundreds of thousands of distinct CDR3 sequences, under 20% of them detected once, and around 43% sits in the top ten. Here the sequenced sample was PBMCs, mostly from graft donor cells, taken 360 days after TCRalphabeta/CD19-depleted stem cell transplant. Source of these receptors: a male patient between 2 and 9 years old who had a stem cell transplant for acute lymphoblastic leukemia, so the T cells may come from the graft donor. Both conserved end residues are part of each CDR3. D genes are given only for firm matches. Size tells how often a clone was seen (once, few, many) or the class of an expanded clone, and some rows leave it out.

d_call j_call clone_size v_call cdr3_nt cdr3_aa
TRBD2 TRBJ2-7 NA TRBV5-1 TGCGCCAGCAGCATACCACTAGCGGGGGTCTACGAGCAGTACTTC CASSIPLAGVYEQYF
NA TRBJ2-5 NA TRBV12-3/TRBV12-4 TGTGCCAGCAGTTTACCTCGCCTCTCAGGGAGGGGGGAGACCCAGTACTTC CASSLPRLSGRGETQYF
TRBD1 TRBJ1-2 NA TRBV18 TGTGCCAGCTCACCAAGGCGACAGGGGGACAACTATGGCTACACCTTC CASSPRRQGDNYGYTF
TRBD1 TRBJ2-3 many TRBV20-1 TGCAGTGCTAGGCTGGACAGGGGGGCAGATACGCAGTATTTT CSARLDRGADTQYF
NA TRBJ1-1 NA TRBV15 TGTGCCACCAGCGGTCGTCTGAACACTGAAGCTTTCTTT CATSGRLNTEAFF
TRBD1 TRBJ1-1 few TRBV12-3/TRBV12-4 TGTGCCAGCAGTTTAAGGCAGGGGGCTCTAATGAACACTGAAGCTTTCTTT CASSLRQGALMNTEAFF
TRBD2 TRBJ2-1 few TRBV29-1 TGCAGCGTTGATGCCCTAGCGGGAGCTAGCTCCTACAATGAGCAGTTCTTC CSVDALAGASSYNEQFF
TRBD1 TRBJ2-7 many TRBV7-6 TGTGCCAGCAGCTTAGTGGCGGACAGGGTCACGGCCCACGAGCAGTACTTC CASSLVADRVTAHEQYF
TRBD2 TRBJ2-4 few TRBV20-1 TGCAGTGCTAGAGATAGGACTAGCGGGAATTCCCTAAACATTCAGTACTTC CSARDRTSGNSLNIQYF
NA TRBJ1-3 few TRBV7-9 TGTGCCAGCAGCTTAGACGGGTATGGAAACACCATATATTTT CASSLDGYGNTIYF
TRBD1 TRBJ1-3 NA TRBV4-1 TGCGCCAGCAGCCAGGCAGGGGGCAAGAACACCATATATTTT CASSQAGGKNTIYF
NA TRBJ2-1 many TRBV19 TGTGCCAGTAGTTGGGGCAATGAGCAGTTCTTC CASSWGNEQFF
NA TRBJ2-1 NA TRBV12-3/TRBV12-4 TGTGCCAGCACCCTGAGGCAGAGGGTGTTAGATGAGCAGTTCTTC CASTLRQRVLDEQFF
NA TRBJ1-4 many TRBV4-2 TGTGCCAGCAGCCAAGGGGACTTGGGAATTAATGAAAAACTGTTTTTT CASSQGDLGINEKLFF
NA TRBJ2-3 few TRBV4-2 TGTGCCAGCAGCCGGCCCACGGGAGGGGGCAGCACAGATACGCAGTATTTT CASSRPTGGGSTDTQYF
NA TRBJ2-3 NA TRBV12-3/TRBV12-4 TGTGCCATCTCCCGAGGGCTGCGACTCACAGATACGCAGTATTTT CAISRGLRLTDTQYF
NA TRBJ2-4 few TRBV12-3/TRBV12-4 TGTGCCAGCAGTGATCTAACGGGAGCGGTAGGCATTCAGTACTTC CASSDLTGAVGIQYF
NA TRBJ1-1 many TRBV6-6 TGTGCCAGCAGTTACCCGGACCACACTGAAGCTTTCTTT CASSYPDHTEAFF
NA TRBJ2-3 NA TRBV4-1 TGCGCCAGCAGCCATCCCCTCCAGCCGGGAAGCACAGATACGCAGTATTTT CASSHPLQPGSTDTQYF
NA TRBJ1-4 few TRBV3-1 TGTGCCAGCAGCCAAGGCGCCTTGGACAGCCGCCTTTTT CASSQGALDSRLF
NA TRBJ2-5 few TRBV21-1 TGTGCCAGCAGCAGGCCCGGGACTAACCTAAAGGCCCACGAGACCCAGTACTTC CASSRPGTNLKAHETQYF
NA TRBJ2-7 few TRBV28 TGTGCCAGCAGTTTATGGAGTTTCACCATCCCCTACGAGCAGTACTTC CASSLWSFTIPYEQYF
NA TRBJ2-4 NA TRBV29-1 TGCAGCGTTGTAGGGACGGGTATCAAAAACATTCAGTACTTC CSVVGTGIKNIQYF
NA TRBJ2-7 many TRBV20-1 TGCAGTGCTAGATTGCCCAGGGGCAACGAGCAGTACTTC CSARLPRGNEQYF
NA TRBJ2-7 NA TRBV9 TGTGCCAGCAGCGTAGCCGGAGGGGACTACGAGCAGTACTTC CASSVAGGDYEQYF